The TCR beta chain under discussion was sequenced for a study of blood T cell repertoires in COVID-19. Looking at the study overall: Some COVID-19 samples were acute and others convalescent; all came from the United States, Italy and Spain. PBMCs, B-cell-depleted T cells, or T cells provided the cDNA or gDNA that made up the material.

This clone was counted once. The CDR3 loop spans 14 amino acids. Germline loops: CDR1 MNHNS, CDR2 SASEGT. V lost 3 bases to trimming and J lost 2 bases, with 11 bases between them. Authors' data handling: Amplified reference gene primers provided the basis for estimating nucleated cell counts. This table comes from immunoSEQ multiplex PCR, and its TCRdb copy is limited to in-frame clones, with some not included. V and J calls and clone size come straight from that table; D and trimming were deduced from the DNA. Counted here are about 210,000 clones, approximately 85% occurring once; the ten biggest clones make up roughly 5%.

The sample was peripheral blood. The source of this sequence is a woman of 80 years or more with acute or convalescent COVID-19. The V call is TRBV6-1, the J call TRBJ2-7; tentative D call: TRBD2 (6 bases). DNA for the CDR3: TGTGCCAGCAGTGACGGAGGGGAGCCCTACGAGCAGTACTTC. Protein sequence: CASSDGGEPYEQYF.